One and the same sample provided the 2 T cell receptor beta chains below, sequenced in a study of blood T cells in healthy people across ages. Combining a sample-barcoded 5' primer with a J-beta primer mix, a second PCR ran for roughly 6 to 11 cycles. TCRdb called the 5' RACE reads again in MiXCR, with one record for every CDR3 protein. The data show roughly 800,000 distinct CDR3 sequences, 35% to 40% seen once. Material for sequencing was blood. These receptors all come from a man aged 18 to 29 in good health.

The chain carries TRBV21-1 and TRBJ2-1. TRBV21-1 counts as a pseudogene. CDR3 length equals 16 residues. This CDR3 is CASSKGFRLSYNERFF. CDR3 DNA sequence: TGTGCCAGCAGCAAAGGGTTCAGGCTCTCCTACAATGAGCGGTTCTTC.

This clonotype has only a few counts. The chain uses TRBV20-1 and TRBJ2-7; the match to TRBD1 covers 8 bases. The CDR3 has 13 residues. V gave up 4 bases and J gave up 0 bases; unmatched junction bases: 2. Germline-derived CDR1 and CDR2 are DFQATT and SNEGSKA (reference sequence). CDR3 sequence: CSATGTGSYEQYF. The CDR3, as DNA: TGCAGTGCTACCGGGACAGGCTCCTACGAGCAGTACTTC.